This is a list of T cell receptor beta chains from one sample in a study of blood T cell repertoires in COVID-19. Libraries were prepared by immunoSEQ multiplex PCR; TCRdb keeps only in-frame clonotypes and omits some of them. Of around 46,000 clones listed, roughly 88% are singletons. Sequencing was done on a sample of peripheral blood. The origin of the receptors is a man aged 50-59 years with acute or convalescent COVID-19. CDR3s include the opening cysteine and the closing phenylalanine or tryptophan. Each record gives: D gene, V gene, J gene, clone size, CDR3 protein. The D gene is left open where the match is weak. Clone size appears in some rows only: once, few, many, or a class for an expanded clone.

D: TRBD1; V: TRBV6-4; J: TRBJ2-1; size: NA; CDR3: CASSDRTGGNNEQFF
D: NA; V: TRBV14; J: TRBJ2-3; size: NA; CDR3: CASSPGVSTDTQYF
D: TRBD1; V: TRBV6-5; J: TRBJ2-1; size: NA; CDR3: CATWTGSYNEQFF
D: NA; V: TRBV15; J: TRBJ1-1; size: NA; CDR3: CATSREIGRNTEAFF
D: TRBD1; V: TRBV24-1; J: TRBJ1-5; size: once; CDR3: CAIGQGASGNQPQHF
D: NA; V: TRBV5-1; J: TRBJ1-1; size: NA; CDR3: CASSRAVTELNTEAFF
D: NA; V: TRBV28; J: TRBJ1-1; size: NA; CDR3: CASSYGQGRNTEAFF
D: TRBD2; V: TRBV7-2; J: TRBJ2-7; size: NA; CDR3: CASSSGGEQYF
D: NA; V: TRBV27; J: TRBJ2-1; size: NA; CDR3: CASSHGKGQFF
D: NA; V: TRBV5-1; J: TRBJ2-7; size: NA; CDR3: CASSLASGSAYEQYF
D: TRBD1; V: TRBV29-1; J: TRBJ1-1; size: NA; CDR3: CSAKTGGNTEAFF
D: TRBD1; V: TRBV3-1/TRBV3-2; J: TRBJ2-7; size: NA; CDR3: CASSRGQGYEQYF
D: TRBD1; V: TRBV7-2; J: TRBJ1-5; size: NA; CDR3: CASSLARTGNQPQHF
D: TRBD2; V: TRBV19; J: TRBJ2-1; size: NA; CDR3: CASSRLADLSYNEQFF
D: TRBD2; V: TRBV19; J: TRBJ2-1; size: NA; CDR3: CASSRSGGAREQFF
D: TRBD2; V: TRBV10-2; J: TRBJ2-1; size: NA; CDR3: CASSEPEASGKYGEQFF
D: TRBD2; V: TRBV2; J: TRBJ2-1; size: NA; CDR3: CASSVSGSDYNEQFF
D: NA; V: TRBV9; J: TRBJ1-4; size: few; CDR3: CASSVGPHATNEKLFF
D: TRBD1; V: TRBV5-4; J: TRBJ1-1; size: NA; CDR3: CASSLLAGGQTEAFF
D: NA; V: TRBV30; J: TRBJ1-1; size: NA; CDR3: CAWSVPNLPNTEAFF
D: NA; V: TRBV7-2; J: TRBJ1-1; size: once; CDR3: CASSFSGSSEAFF
D: TRBD2; V: TRBV27; J: TRBJ2-1; size: NA; CDR3: CASSFTSGRRANEQFF
D: NA; V: TRBV3-1/TRBV3-2; J: TRBJ2-5; size: NA; CDR3: CASSQGAGPWETQYF
D: NA; V: TRBV3-1/TRBV3-2; J: TRBJ1-1; size: NA; CDR3: CASRFTDNTEAFF
D: NA; V: TRBV5-1; J: TRBJ2-1; size: NA; CDR3: CASSLVSVNNEQFF
D: TRBD2; V: TRBV9; J: TRBJ2-1; size: NA; CDR3: CASTPGGSDNEQFF
D: TRBD1; V: TRBV29-1; J: TRBJ2-1; size: NA; CDR3: CSVGLETGAYNEQFF
D: TRBD2; V: TRBV18; J: TRBJ2-1; size: NA; CDR3: CASSPGREGHNEQFF
D: NA; V: TRBV7-2; J: TRBJ2-5; size: few; CDR3: CASSLASVTQYF
D: NA; V: TRBV12-3/TRBV12-4; J: TRBJ1-2; size: NA; CDR3: CASSLARQYGYTF
D: NA; V: TRBV27; J: TRBJ1-5; size: once; CDR3: CASSYRDSNQPQHF
D: NA; V: TRBV7-9; J: TRBJ2-1; size: few; CDR3: CASSLASLGNEQFF
D: TRBD2; V: TRBV2; J: TRBJ2-3; size: NA; CDR3: CASSEAGGSGTWTDTQYF
D: TRBD2; V: TRBV7-6; J: TRBJ2-3; size: NA; CDR3: CASSFLLAGGPDTQYF
D: NA; V: TRBV10-3; J: TRBJ2-1; size: once; CDR3: CAISEGSGDYNEQFF
D: NA; V: TRBV14; J: TRBJ2-1; size: NA; CDR3: CASSSENSYNEQFF
D: TRBD2; V: TRBV13; J: TRBJ2-1; size: NA; CDR3: CASSPAWSLAGGSEQFF
D: NA; V: TRBV7-9; J: TRBJ1-4; size: NA; CDR3: CASSSLQAGNEKLFF
D: TRBD1; V: TRBV6-5; J: TRBJ2-5; size: NA; CDR3: CASSYSLGQVRETQYF
D: NA; V: TRBV3-1/TRBV3-2; J: TRBJ1-6; size: NA; CDR3: CASSQSGAGGSPLHF
D: TRBD2; V: TRBV29-1; J: TRBJ2-1; size: NA; CDR3: CSSRSGLAGSREQFF
D: TRBD1; V: TRBV5-1; J: TRBJ2-2; size: NA; CDR3: CASSSRQGDTGELFF
D: NA; V: TRBV4-3; J: TRBJ1-1; size: NA; CDR3: CASSRGGSNTEAFF
D: TRBD1; V: TRBV6-1; J: TRBJ1-2; size: NA; CDR3: CASSEMGQGDGYTF
D: TRBD1; V: TRBV5-1; J: TRBJ1-4; size: NA; CDR3: CASSPLGQYNEKLFF
D: NA; V: TRBV12-3/TRBV12-4; J: TRBJ1-2; size: NA; CDR3: CASSPTVNYGYTF
D: TRBD1; V: TRBV5-5; J: TRBJ2-1; size: NA; CDR3: CASSRDRDRTREQFF
D: NA; V: TRBV21-1; J: TRBJ2-2; size: once; CDR3: CAGSKAGQGPSNTGELFF
D: NA; V: TRBV2; J: TRBJ1-2; size: once; CDR3: CASRTFSYGYTF